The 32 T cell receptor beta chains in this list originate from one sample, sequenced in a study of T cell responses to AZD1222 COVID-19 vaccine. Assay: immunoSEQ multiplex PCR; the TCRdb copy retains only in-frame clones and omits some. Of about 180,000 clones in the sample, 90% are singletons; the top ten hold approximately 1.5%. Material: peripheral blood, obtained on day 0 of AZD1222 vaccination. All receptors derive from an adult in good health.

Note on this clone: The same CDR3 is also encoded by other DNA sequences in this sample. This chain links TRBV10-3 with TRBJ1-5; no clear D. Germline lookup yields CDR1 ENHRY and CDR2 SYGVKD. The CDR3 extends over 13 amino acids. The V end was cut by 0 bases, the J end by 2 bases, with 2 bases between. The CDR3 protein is CAISESGNQPQHF. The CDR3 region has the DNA TGTGCCATCAGTGAGTCGGGCAATCAGCCCCAGCATTTT.

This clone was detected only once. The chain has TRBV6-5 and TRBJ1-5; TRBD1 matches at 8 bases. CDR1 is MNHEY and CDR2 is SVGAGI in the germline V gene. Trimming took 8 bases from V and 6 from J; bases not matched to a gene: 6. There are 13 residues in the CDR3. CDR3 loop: CASRDRPPQPQHF. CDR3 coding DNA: TGTGCCAGCCGGGACAGGCCCCCTCAGCCCCAGCATTTT.

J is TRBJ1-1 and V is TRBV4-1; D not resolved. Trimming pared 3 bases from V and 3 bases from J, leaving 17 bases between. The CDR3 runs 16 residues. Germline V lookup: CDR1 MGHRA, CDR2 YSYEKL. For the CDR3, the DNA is TGCGCCAGCAGCCAGACCACGGGGATTCCTCACACTGAAGCTTTCTTT. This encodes CASSQTTGIPHTEAFF.

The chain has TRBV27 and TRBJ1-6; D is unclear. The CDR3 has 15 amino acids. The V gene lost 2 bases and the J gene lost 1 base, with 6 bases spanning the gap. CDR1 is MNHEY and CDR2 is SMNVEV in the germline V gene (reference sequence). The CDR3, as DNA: TGTGCCAGCAGTTTAGCGGAATCCTATAATTCACCCCTCCACTTT. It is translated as CASSLAESYNSPLHF.

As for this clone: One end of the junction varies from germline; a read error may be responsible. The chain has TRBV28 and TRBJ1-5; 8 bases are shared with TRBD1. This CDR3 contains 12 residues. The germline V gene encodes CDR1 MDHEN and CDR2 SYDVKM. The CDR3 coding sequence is TGTGCCACCAGGGGGCTCAATGAGCCCCAGCATTTT. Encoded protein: CATRGLNEPQHF. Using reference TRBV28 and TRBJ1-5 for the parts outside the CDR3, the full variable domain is DVKVTQSSRYLVKRTGEKVFLECVQDMDHENMFWYRQDPGLGLRLIYFSYDVKMKEKGDIPEGYSVSREKKERFSLILESASTNQTSMYLCATRGLNEPQHFGDGTRLSIL.

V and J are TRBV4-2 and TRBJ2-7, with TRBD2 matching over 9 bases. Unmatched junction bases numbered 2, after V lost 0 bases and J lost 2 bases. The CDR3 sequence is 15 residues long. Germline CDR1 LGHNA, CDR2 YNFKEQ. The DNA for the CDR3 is TGTGCCAGCAGCCAAGATGTAGCGGGGGCCTACGAGCAGTACTTC. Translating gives CASSQDVAGAYEQYF.

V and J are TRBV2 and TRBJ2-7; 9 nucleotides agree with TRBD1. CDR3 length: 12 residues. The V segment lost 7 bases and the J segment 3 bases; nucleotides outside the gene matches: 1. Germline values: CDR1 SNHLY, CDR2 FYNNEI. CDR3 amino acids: CASKGQGYEQYF. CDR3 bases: TGTGCCAGCAAGGGACAGGGCTACGAGCAGTACTTC.

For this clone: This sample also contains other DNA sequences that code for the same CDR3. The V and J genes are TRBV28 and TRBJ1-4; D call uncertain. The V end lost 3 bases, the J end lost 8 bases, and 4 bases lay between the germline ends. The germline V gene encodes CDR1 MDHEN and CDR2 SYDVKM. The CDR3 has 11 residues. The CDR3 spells CASSFGEKLFF. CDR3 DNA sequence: TGTGCCAGCAGTTTTGGAGAAAAACTGTTTTTT.

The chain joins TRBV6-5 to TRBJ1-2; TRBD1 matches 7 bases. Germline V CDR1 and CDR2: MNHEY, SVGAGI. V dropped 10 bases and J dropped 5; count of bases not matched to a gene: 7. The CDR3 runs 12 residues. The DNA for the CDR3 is TGTGCCACCAGGGAGGGGGCTTATGGCTACACCTTC. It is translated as CATREGAYGYTF.

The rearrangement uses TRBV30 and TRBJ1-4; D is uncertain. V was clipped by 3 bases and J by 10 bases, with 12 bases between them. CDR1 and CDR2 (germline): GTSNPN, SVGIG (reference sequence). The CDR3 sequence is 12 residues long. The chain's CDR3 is CAWRIIDGKLFF. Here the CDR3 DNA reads TGTGCCTGGAGGATTATCGACGGAAAACTGTTTTTT.

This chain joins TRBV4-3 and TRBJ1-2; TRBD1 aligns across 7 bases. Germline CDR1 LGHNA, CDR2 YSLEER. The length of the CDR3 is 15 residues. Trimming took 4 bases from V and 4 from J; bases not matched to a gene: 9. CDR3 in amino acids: CASSRGDSSIYGYTF. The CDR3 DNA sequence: TGCGCCAGCAGCCGAGGGGACAGTTCGATCTATGGCTACACCTTC.

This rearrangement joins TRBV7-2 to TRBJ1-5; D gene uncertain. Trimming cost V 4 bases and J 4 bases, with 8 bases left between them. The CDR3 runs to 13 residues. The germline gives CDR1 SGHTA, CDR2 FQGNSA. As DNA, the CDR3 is TGTGCCAGCAGCTCCCAGCGGAATCAGCCCCAGCATTTT. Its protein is CASSSQRNQPQHF. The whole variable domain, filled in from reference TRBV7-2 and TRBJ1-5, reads GAGVSQSPSNKVTEKGKDVELRCDPISGHTALYWYRQSLGQGLEFLIYFQGNSAPDKSGLPSDRFSAERTGGSVSTLTIQRTQQEDSAVYLCASSSQRNQPQHFGDGTRLSIL.

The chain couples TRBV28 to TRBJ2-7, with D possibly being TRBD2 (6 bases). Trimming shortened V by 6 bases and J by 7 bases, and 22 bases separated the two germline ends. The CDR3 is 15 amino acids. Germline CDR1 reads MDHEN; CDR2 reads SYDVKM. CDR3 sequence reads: CASRPSRGDAGEQYF. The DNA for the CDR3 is TGTGCCAGCAGACCATCCCGTGGGGACGCGGGGGAGCAGTACTTC.

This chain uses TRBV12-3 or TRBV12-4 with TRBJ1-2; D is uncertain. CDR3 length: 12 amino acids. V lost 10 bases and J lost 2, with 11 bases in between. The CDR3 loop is CAILTGNYGYTF. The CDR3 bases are TGTGCCATCCTGACGGGAAACTATGGCTACACCTTC.

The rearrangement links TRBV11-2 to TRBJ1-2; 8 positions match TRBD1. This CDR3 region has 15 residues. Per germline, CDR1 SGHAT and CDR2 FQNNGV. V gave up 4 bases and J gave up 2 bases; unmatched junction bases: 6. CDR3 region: CASSYRTGPNYGYTF. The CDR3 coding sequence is TGTGCCAGCAGCTATCGGACAGGGCCCAACTATGGCTACACCTTC.

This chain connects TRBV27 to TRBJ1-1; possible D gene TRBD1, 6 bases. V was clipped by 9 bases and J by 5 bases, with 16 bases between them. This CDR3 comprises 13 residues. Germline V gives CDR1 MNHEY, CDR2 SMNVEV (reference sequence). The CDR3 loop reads CASRGARMTEAFF. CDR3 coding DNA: TGTGCCAGTCGGGGGGCAAGGATGACTGAAGCTTTCTTT.

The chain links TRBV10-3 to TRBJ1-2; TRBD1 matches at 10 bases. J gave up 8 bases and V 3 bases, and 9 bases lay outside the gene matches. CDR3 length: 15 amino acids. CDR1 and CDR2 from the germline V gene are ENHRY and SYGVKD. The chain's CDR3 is CAISDDRGQLRGYTF. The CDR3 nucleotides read TGTGCCATCAGTGATGACAGGGGGCAGTTGAGGGGCTACACCTTC.

CDR3 loop: CASSLGYYNEQFF. Here the CDR3 DNA reads TGTGCCAGCAGTTTAGGCTATTACAATGAGCAGTTCTTC. The J gene is TRBJ2-1, the V gene TRBV12-3 or TRBV12-4; the D is unclear. This CDR3 is built from 13 residues. V lost 1 base, J lost 4 bases, and 5 bases lay in between.

The CDR3 loop is CASSPGRTAGNTIYF. Written as DNA, the CDR3 is TGTGCCAGCTCACCAGGGAGGACGGCTGGAAACACCATATATTTT. The chain has TRBV18 and TRBJ1-3, with unresolved D. V was trimmed by 2 bases and J by 2 bases, leaving 10 bases between them. CDR1 is KGHSH, CDR2 LQKENI, per germline. This CDR3 contains 15 residues.

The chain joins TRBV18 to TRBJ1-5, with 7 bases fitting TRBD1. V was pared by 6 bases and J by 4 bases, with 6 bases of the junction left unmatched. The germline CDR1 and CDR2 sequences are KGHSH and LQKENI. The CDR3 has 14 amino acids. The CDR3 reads CASSLRQGNQPQHF. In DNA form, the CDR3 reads TGTGCCAGCTCGCTTCGACAGGGTAATCAGCCCCAGCATTTT. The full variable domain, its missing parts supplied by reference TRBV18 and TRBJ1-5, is NAGVMQNPRHLVRRRGQEARLRCSPMKGHSHVYWYRQLPEEGLKFMVYLQKENIIDESGMPKERFSAEFPKEGPSILRIQQVVRGDSAAYFCASSLRQGNQPQHFGDGTRLSIL.

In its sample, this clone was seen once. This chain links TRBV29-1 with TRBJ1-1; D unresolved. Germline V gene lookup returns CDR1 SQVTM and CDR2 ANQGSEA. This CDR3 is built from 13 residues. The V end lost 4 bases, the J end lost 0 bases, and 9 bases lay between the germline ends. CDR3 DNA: TGCAGCGTTGCGGGAAGACTGAACACTGAAGCTTTCTTT. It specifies CSVAGRLNTEAFF.

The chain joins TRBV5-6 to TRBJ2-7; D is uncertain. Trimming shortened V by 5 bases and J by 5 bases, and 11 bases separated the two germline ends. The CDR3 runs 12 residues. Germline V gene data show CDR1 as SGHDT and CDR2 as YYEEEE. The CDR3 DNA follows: TGTGCCAGCAGTCCGGACGGTAACGAGCAGTACTTC. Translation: CASSPDGNEQYF.

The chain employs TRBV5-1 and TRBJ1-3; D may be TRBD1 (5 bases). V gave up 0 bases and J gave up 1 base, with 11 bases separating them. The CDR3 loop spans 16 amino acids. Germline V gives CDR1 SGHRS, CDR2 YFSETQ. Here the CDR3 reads CASSLEGRISGNTIYF. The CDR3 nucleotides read TGCGCCAGCAGCTTGGAGGGACGAATATCTGGAAACACCATATATTTT.

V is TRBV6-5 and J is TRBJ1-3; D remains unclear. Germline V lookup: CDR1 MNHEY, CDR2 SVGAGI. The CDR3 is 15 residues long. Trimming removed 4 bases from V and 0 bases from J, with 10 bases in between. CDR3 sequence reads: CASSSSIDSGNTIYF. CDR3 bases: TGTGCCAGCAGTTCCTCCATCGACTCTGGAAACACCATATATTTT.

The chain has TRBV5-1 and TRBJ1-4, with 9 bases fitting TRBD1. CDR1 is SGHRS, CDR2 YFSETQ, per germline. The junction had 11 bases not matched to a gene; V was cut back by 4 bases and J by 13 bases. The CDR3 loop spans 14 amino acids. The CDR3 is CASSPGQGEFSLFF. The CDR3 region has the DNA TGCGCCAGCAGCCCGGGACAGGGTGAATTCTCACTGTTTTTT.

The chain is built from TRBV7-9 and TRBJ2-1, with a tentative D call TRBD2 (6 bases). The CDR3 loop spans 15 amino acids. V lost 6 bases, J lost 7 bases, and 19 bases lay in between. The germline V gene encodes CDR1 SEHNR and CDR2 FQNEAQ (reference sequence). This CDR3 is CASRTSSGTQNEQFF. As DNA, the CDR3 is TGTGCCAGCAGGACTAGTAGCGGTACGCAAAATGAGCAGTTCTTC. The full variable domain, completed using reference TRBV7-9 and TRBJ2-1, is DTGVSQNPRHKITKRGQNVTFRCDPISEHNRLYWYRQTLGQGPEFLTYFQNEAQLEKSRLLSDRFSAERPKGSFSTLEIQRTEQGDSAMYLCASRTSSGTQNEQFFGPGTRLTVL.

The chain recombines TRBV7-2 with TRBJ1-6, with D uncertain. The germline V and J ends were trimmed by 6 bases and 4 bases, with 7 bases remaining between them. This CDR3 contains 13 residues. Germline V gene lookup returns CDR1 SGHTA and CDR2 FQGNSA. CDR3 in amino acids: CASRIPYNSPLHF. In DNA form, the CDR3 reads TGTGCCAGCAGGATACCTTATAATTCACCCCTCCACTTT.

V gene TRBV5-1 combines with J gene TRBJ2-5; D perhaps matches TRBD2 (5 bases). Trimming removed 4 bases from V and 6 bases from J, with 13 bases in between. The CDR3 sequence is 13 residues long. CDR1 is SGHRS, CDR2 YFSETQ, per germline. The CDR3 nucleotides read TGCGCCAGCAGCAGAGGGCTAGTTAAGACCCAGTACTTC. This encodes CASSRGLVKTQYF.

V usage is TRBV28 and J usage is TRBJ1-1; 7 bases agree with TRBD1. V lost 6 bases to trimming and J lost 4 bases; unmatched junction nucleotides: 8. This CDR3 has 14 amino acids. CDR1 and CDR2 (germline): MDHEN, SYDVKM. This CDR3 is CASSPSGGITEAFF. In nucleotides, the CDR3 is TGTGCCAGCAGCCCCTCAGGGGGGATCACTGAAGCTTTCTTT.

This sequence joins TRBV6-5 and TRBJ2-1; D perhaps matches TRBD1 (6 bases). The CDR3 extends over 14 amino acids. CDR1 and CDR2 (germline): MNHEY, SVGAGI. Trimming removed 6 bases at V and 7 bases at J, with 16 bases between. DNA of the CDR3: TGTGCCAGCAGCGCGGACAGAGCCTCTAATGAGCAGTTCTTC. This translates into CASSADRASNEQFF.

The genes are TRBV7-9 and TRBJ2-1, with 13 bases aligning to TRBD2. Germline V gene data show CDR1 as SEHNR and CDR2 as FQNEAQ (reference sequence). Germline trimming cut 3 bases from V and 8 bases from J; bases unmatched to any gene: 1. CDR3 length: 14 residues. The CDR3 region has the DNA TGTGCCAGCAGCTTCGGGACTAGCGGGGATGAGCAGTTCTTC. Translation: CASSFGTSGDEQFF.

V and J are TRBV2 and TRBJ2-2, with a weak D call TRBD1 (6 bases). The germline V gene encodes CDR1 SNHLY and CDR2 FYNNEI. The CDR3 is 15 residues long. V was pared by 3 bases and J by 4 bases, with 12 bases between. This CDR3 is CASSDPRGSTGELFF. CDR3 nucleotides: TGTGCCAGCAGTGATCCCAGGGGAAGCACCGGGGAGCTGTTTTTT.